Described below is a single T cell receptor (beta chain) sequence and its context. The V end lost 3 bases, the J end lost 2 bases, and 13 bases lay between the germline ends. The germline V gene encodes CDR1 LNHDA and CDR2 SQIVND (reference sequence). This CDR3 region has 15 residues. The data belong to a study of blood T cell repertoires in COVID-19. About the research overall: Both acute and convalescent COVID-19 samples were obtained from the United States, Italy and Spain.

Here immunoSEQ multiplex PCR was the method, and the copy in TCRdb shows in-frame clones only, minus some. The sample consists of 110,000 or so clones, 85% of them appearing once. The TCR originated in a human donor in a cohort sampled during active COVID-19. Sequencing was carried out using peripheral blood. J is TRBJ1-1 and V is TRBV19, with TRBD1 as a possible D gene (6 bases). DNA for the CDR3: TGTGCCAGTAGTATTCAAACAGGGATTAACACTGAAGCTTTCTTT. Encoded protein: CASSIQTGINTEAFF.